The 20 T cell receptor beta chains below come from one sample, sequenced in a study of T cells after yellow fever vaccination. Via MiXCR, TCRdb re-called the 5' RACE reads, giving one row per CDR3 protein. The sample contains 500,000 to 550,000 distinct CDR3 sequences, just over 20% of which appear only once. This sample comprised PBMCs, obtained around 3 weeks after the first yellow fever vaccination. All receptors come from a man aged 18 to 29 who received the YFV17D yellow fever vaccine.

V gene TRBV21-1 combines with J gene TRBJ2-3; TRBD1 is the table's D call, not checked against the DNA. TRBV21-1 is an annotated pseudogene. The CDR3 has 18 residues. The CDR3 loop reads CASSKWTGELTSTDTQYF. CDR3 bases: TGTGCCAGCAGCAAATGGACGGGGGAGCTTACTAGCACAGATACGCAGTATTTT.

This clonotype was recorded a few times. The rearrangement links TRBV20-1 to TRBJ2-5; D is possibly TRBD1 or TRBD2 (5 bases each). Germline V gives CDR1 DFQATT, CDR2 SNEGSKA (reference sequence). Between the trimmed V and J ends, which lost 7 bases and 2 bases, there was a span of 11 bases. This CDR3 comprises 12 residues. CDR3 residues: CSGGAGQETQYF. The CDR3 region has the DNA TGCAGTGGAGGGGCTGGGCAAGAGACCCAGTACTTC.

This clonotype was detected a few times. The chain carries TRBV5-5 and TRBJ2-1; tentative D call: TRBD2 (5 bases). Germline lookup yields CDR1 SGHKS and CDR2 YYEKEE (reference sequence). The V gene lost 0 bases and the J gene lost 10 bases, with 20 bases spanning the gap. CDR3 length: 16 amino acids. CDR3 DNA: TGTGCCAGCAGCTTGGTTCGAGTAGCGCTTACAGACGAGCAGTTCTTC. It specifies CASSLVRVALTDEQFF.

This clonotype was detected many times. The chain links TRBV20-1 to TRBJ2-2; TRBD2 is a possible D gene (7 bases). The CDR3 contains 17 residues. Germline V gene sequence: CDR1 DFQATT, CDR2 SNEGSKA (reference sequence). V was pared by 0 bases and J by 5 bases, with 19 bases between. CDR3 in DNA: TGCAGTGCTAGAGATAGTAGTTCGGGGGGCGGAACCGGGGAGCTGTTTTTT. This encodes CSARDSSSGGGTGELFF.

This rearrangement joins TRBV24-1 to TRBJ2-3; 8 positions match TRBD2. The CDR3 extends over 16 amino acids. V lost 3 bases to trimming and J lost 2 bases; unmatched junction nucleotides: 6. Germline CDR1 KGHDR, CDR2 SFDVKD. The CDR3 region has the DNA TGTGCCACCAGTGATAATAGGCGGGGGGACACAGATACGCAGTATTTT. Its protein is CATSDNRRGDTDTQYF.

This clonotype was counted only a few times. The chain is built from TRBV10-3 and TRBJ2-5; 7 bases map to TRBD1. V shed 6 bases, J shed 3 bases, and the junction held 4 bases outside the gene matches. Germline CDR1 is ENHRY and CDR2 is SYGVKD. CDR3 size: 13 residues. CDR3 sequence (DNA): TGTGCCATCAGGACCACAGGGGAAGAGACCCAGTACTTC. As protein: CAIRTTGEETQYF.

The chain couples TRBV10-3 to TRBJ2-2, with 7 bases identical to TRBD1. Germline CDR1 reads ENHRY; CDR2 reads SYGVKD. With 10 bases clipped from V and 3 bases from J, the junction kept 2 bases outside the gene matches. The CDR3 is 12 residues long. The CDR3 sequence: CATQGDTGELFF. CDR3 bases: TGTGCCACCCAGGGGGACACCGGGGAGCTGTTTTTT.

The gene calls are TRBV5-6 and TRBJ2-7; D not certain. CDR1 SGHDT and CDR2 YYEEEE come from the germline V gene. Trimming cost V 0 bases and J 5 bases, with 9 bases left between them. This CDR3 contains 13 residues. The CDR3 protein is CASSLGVDHEQYV. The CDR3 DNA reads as TGTGCCAGCAGCTTGGGAGTGGACCACGAGCAGTACGTC.

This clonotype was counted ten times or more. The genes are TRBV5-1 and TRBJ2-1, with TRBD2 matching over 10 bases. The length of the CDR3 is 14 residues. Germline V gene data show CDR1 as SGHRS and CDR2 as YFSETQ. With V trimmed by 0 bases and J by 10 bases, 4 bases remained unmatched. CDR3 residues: CASSLATSGEEQFF. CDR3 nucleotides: TGCGCCAGCAGCTTGGCAACTAGCGGGGAAGAGCAGTTCTTC. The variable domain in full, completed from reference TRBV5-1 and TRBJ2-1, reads KAGVTQTPRYLIKTRGQQVTLSCSPISGHRSVSWYQQTPGQGLQFLFEYFSETQRNKGNFPGRFSGRQFSNSRSEMNVSTLELGDSALYLCASSLATSGEEQFFGPGTRLTVL.

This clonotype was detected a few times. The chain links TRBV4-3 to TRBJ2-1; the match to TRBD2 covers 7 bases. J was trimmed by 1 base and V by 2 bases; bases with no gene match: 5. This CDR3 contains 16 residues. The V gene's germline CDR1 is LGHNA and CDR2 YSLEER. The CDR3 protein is CASSQLGGMSYNEQFF. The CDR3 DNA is TGCGCCAGCAGCCAACTGGGGGGGATGTCCTACAATGAGCAGTTCTTC.

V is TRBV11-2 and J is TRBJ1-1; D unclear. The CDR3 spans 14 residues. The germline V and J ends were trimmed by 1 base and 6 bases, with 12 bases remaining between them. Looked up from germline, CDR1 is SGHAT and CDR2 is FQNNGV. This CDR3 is CASSLGGRRAEAFF. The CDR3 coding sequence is TGTGCCAGCAGCTTAGGAGGACGCCGGGCTGAAGCTTTCTTT.

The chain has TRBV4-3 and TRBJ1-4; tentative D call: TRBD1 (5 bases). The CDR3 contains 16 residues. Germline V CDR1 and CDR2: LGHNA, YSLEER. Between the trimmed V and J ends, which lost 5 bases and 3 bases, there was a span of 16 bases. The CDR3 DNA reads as TGCGCCAGCAGCAAACTAACCGGGACTGCTAATGAAAAACTGTTTTTT. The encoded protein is CASSKLTGTANEKLFF.

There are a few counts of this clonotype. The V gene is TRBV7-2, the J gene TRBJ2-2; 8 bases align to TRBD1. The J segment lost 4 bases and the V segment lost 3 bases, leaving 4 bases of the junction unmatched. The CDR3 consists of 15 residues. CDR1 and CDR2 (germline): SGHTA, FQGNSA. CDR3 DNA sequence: TGTGCCAGCAGCTTTCATACAGGGGGCACCGGGGAGCTGTTTTTT. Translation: CASSFHTGGTGELFF.

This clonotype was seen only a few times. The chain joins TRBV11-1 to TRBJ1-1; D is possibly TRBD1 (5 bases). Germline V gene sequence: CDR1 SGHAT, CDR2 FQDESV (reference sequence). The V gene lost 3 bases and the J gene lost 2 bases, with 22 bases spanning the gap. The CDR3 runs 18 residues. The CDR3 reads CASSFSPGRGGANTEAFF. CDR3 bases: TGTGCCAGCAGCTTTTCCCCAGGACGCGGAGGGGCAAACACTGAAGCTTTCTTT.

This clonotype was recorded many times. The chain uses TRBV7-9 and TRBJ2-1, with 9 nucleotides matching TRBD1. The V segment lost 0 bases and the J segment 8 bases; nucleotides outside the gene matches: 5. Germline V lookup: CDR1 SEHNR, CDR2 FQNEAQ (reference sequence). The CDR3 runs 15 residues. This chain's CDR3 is CASSLANRGQDEQFF. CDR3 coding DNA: TGTGCCAGCAGCTTAGCAAACAGGGGGCAGGATGAGCAGTTCTTC. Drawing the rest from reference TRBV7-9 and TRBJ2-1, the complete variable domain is DTGVSQNPRHKITKRGQNVTFRCDPISEHNRLYWYRQTLGQGPEFLTYFQNEAQLEKSRLLSDRFSAERPKGSFSTLEIQRTEQGDSAMYLCASSLANRGQDEQFFGPGTRLTVL.

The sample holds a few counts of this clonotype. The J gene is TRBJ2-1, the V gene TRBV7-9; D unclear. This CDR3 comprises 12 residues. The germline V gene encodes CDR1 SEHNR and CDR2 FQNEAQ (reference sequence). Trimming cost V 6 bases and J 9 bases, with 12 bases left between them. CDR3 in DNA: TGTGCCAGCAGTATCCGAGTACTTGAGCAGTTCTTC. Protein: CASSIRVLEQFF. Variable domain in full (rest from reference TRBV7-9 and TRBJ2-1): DTGVSQNPRHKITKRGQNVTFRCDPISEHNRLYWYRQTLGQGPEFLTYFQNEAQLEKSRLLSDRFSAERPKGSFSTLEIQRTEQGDSAMYLCASSIRVLEQFFGPGTRLTVL.

CDR3: CSVEDRDTTNEKLFF. The CDR3, as DNA: TGCAGCGTTGAAGATAGGGATACAACTAATGAAAAACTGTTTTTT. The chain joins TRBV29-1 to TRBJ1-4, with unresolved D. The CDR3 covers 15 residues. Trimming shortened V by 0 bases and J by 0 bases, and 8 bases separated the two germline ends. Germline loops: CDR1 SQVTM, CDR2 ANQGSEA.

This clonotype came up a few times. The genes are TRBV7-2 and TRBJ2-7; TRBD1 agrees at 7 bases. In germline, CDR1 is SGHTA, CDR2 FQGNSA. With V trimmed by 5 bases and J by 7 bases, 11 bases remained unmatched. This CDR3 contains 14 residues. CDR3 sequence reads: CASSLSNPGQEQYV. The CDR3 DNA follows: TGTGCCAGCAGCCTCTCAAATCCGGGACAGGAGCAGTACGTC.

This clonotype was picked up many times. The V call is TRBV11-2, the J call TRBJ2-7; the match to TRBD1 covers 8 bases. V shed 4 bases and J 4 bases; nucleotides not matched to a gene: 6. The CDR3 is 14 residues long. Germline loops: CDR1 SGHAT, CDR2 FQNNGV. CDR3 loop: CASSSGQGSYEQYF. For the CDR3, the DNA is TGTGCCAGCAGCTCCGGACAGGGTTCGTACGAGCAGTACTTC.

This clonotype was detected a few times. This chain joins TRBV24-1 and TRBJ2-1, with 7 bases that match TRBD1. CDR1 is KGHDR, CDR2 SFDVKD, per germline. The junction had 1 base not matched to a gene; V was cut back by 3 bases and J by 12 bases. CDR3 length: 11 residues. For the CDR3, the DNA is TGTGCCACCAGTGATCGGACAGGGCAGTTCTTC. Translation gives CATSDRTGQFF.